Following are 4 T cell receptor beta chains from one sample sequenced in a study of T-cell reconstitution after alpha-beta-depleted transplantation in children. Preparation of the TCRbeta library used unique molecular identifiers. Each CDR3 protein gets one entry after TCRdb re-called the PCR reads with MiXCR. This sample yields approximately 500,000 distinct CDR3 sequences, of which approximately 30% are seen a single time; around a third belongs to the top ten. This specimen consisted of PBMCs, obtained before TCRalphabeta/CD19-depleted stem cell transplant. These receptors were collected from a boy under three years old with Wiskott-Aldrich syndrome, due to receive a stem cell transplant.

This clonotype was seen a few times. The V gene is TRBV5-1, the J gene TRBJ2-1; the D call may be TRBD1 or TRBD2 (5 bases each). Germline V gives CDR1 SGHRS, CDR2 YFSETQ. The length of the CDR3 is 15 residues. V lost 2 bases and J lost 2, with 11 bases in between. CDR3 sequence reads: CASSFSGPAYNEQFF. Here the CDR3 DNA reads TGCGCCAGCAGCTTCTCGGGACCGGCCTACAATGAGCAGTTCTTC.

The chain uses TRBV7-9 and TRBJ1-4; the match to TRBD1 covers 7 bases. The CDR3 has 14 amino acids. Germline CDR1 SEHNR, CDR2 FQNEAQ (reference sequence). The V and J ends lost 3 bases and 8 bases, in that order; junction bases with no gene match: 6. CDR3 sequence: CASSFSGGEEKLFF. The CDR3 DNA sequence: TGTGCCAGCAGCTTTTCAGGGGGTGAGGAAAAACTGTTTTTT.

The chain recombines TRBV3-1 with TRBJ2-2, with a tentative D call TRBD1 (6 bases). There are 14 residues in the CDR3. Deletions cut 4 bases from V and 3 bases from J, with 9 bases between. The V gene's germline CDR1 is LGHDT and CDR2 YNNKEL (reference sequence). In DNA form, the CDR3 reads TGTGCCAGCAGCCGGGGACATGACACCGGGGAGCTGTTTTTT. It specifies CASSRGHDTGELFF.

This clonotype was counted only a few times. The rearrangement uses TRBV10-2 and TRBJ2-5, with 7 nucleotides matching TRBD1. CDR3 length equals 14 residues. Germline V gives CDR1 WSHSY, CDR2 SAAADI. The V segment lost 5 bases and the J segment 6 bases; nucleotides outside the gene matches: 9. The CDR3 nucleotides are TGCGCCAGCAGTACGGCCGGGACAGTGAAGACCCAGTACTTC. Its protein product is CASSTAGTVKTQYF.